This T cell receptor (beta chain) derives from a study of OX40 agonist ivuxolimab in advanced cancers. Overall study findings and caveats: Low levels of normalized T-cell clonal expansion also appeared in some nonresponders.

Remarks on this clone: What it binds is unknown.

TCRdb keeps only in-frame clones here, not all; method: immunoSEQ multiplex PCR. The sample includes tens of thousands of clones, 75% to 90% of them seen just once. Germline values: CDR1 SGHDN, CDR2 FVKESK. V was cut by 0 bases and J by 0 bases, with 12 bases left in between. This CDR3 has 16 amino acids. The chain links TRBV14 to TRBJ2-7; tentatively, D is TRBD2 (5 bases). The source of this sequence is an adult with an advanced solid tumor such as melanoma, head and neck, liver or kidney cancer. The specimen comprised CD4+ or CD8+ T cells sorted from blood, sampled in a trial of the OX40 agonist ivuxolimab. The CDR3: CASSQEPGGNSYEQYF. CDR3 in DNA: TGTGCCAGCAGCCAAGAGCCCGGAGGAAACTCCTACGAGCAGTACTTC.